This TCR beta chain was captured by sequencing in a study of immune cell composition in non-small cell lung cancer. Overall study results and limits: Clones >0.5% enriched in tumour were rarer in adenocarcinoma (about 35%) than squamous (about 80%).

Here immunoSEQ multiplex PCR was the method, and the copy in TCRdb shows in-frame clones only, minus some. The table has about 1,800 clones, under 75% seen once. This clone was counted only a few times. Its specificity is unknown. V gave up 1 base and J gave up 8 bases, with 13 bases separating them. CDR3 size: 15 residues. Germline lookup yields CDR1 SGHRS and CDR2 YFSETQ. Normal lung sampling was at least 3 cm from the tumour, as distant as possible. Sequencing was performed on non-adjacent lung tissue. This receptor was identified in a human donor with non-small cell lung cancer. The chain has TRBV5-1 and TRBJ1-6, with D maybe TRBD1 (6 bases). The CDR3 loop is CASSLSDREYSPLHF. The DNA of the CDR3 is TGCGCCAGCAGCTTGTCGGACAGAGAATATTCACCCCTCCACTTT.